This T cell receptor beta chain was found in a study of T cell responses to AZD1222 COVID-19 vaccine. Trimming at V came to 4 bases and at J to 5 bases, leaving 4 bases not matched to a gene. Germline-derived CDR1 and CDR2 are MNHEY and SMNVEV (reference sequence). The CDR3 is 14 amino acids. Measured with immunoSEQ multiplex PCR; TCRdb has only the in-frame clones, and not every one. Seen here are roughly 110,000 clones, 87% observed once, and the top ten hold around 4.4%. Study-wide results and caveats: Two AZD1222 doses significantly raised spike-specific TCR breadth and depth over controls.

As concerns this clone: What it binds is not known.

The rearrangement links TRBV27 to TRBJ2-1; 8 positions match TRBD2. The input for sequencing was peripheral blood, taken on day 0 of AZD1222 vaccination. The source of this sequence is an adult in good health. The CDR3, as DNA: TGTGCCAGCAGTTCTAGCGGGCAAAACAATGAGCAGTTCTTC. Its translation: CASSSSGQNNEQFF.